This is a list of T cell receptor beta chains from one sample in a study of cytotoxic CD8 clonotypes in ibrutinib-treated CLL. The method was immunoSEQ multiplex PCR; TCRdb's version includes in-frame clones alone and lacks a portion of them. The data show more than 110,000 clones, approximately 90% seen once. The sequences come from PBMCs, collected after 12 months of ibrutinib treatment. Receptor source: a human donor with chronic lymphocytic leukemia. The CDR3 runs from the conserved cysteine through the conserved F or W. A D gene is named only where the DNA matches it firmly. The size field is filled for only some rows; it gives once, few, many or a size class.

V gene	D gene	clone size	J gene	CDR3 DNA	CDR3 protein
TRBV29-1	TRBD2	NA	TRBJ2-1	TGCAGCGTTGAGGCTTTGGGACTAGCCGGGAATGAGCAGTTCTTC	CSVEALGLAGNEQFF
TRBV10-3	NA	NA	TRBJ1-1	TGTGCCATCAGTGATATGATGGAAGGCACTGAAGCTTTCTTT	CAISDMMEGTEAFF
TRBV28	NA	NA	TRBJ1-4	TGTGCCAGCACCAGGCGGGTCAATGAAAAACTGTTTTTT	CASTRRVNEKLFF
TRBV6-6	NA	NA	TRBJ2-1	TGTGCCAGCAGCCTACTACTAGCATACAATGAGCAGTTCTTC	CASSLLLAYNEQFF
TRBV9	NA	NA	TRBJ2-7	TGTGCCAGCAGCGCCGGGGAGGATCAGCAGTACTTC	CASSAGEDQQYF
TRBV11-3	TRBD2	NA	TRBJ2-1	TGTGCCAGCAGCTTTGACGGGAGGGATTACAATGAGCAGTTCTTC	CASSFDGRDYNEQFF
TRBV28	NA	NA	TRBJ2-3	TGTGCCAGCAGTTCCGCCGTGGAGGCCACCACAGATACGCAGTATTTT	CASSSAVEATTDTQYF
TRBV27	NA	NA	TRBJ2-7	TGTGCCAGCAGTTTATTCAGCTCCTACGAGCAGTACTTC	CASSLFSSYEQYF
TRBV9	NA	NA	TRBJ1-5	TGTGCCAGCAGCCCCCAGGGTTATAGCAATCAGCCCCAGCATTTT	CASSPQGYSNQPQHF
TRBV9	NA	many	TRBJ1-5	TGTGCCAGCAGCACCCAGGGTGGGGACCAGCCCCAGCATTTT	CASSTQGGDQPQHF
TRBV9	NA	NA	TRBJ2-7	TGTGCCAGCAGCGTAGACACCCAGGGTCGAGAGCAGTACTTC	CASSVDTQGREQYF
TRBV7-8	NA	NA	TRBJ2-7	TGTGCCAGCAGCTTAGCGTGGCAGGGTCACGACGAGCAGTACTTC	CASSLAWQGHDEQYF
TRBV6-1	NA	NA	TRBJ2-7	TGTGCCAGCAGTTGGCGGGACATCCACGAGCAGTACTTC	CASSWRDIHEQYF
TRBV10-3	NA	few	TRBJ1-1	TGTGCCATCGGGCGAGATGACAGAGAAGCTTTCTTT	CAIGRDDREAFF
TRBV27	NA	once	TRBJ1-1	TGTGCCAGCAGTTTAACCATAAGACAGGCGGCTGGGACTGAAGCTTTCTTT	CASSLTIRQAAGTEAFF
TRBV5-4	TRBD2	few	TRBJ2-2	TGTGCCAGCAGCTCTAGCGGGATAGCCGGGGAGCTGTTTTTT	CASSSSGIAGELFF
TRBV13	TRBD2	NA	TRBJ2-1	TGTGCCAGCAGCTTAGGCGCCTGGGGGCGGGAGGGAGATAATGAGCAGTTCTTC	CASSLGAWGREGDNEQFF
TRBV5-4	TRBD1	NA	TRBJ2-7	TGTGCCAGCAGCGAGGACAGGGTAACCGAGCAGTACTTC	CASSEDRVTEQYF
TRBV4-1	NA	NA	TRBJ2-2	TGCGCCAGCAGCCAAGAACAGGGAGTCACCGGGGAGCTGTTTTTT	CASSQEQGVTGELFF
TRBV23-1	NA	NA	TRBJ1-5	TGCGCCAGCAGTCGGGAGGGTGGAGGCAATCAGCCCCAGCATTTT	CASSREGGGNQPQHF